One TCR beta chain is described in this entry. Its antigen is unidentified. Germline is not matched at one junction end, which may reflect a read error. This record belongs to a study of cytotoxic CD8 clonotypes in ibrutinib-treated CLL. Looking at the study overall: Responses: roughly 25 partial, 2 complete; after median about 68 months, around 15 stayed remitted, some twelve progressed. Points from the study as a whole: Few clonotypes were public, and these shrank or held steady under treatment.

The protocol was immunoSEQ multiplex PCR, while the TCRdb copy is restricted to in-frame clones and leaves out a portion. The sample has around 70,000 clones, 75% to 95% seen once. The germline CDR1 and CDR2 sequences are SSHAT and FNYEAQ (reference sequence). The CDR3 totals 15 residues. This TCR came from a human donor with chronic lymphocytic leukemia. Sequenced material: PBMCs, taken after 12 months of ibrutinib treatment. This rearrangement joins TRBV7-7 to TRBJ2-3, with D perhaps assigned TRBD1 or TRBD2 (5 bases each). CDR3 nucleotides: TGTGCCGGCAGCCATACACGGGACCCCACAGATACGCAGTATTTT. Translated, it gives CAGSHTRDPTDTQYF.